Listed below are T cell receptor beta chains from one sample, sequenced in a study of brain metastases from non-small cell lung cancer. Sequencing was performed with immunoSEQ multiplex PCR; in TCRdb, only in-frame clones are kept and a portion is missing. This table has a few thousand clones, 80% to 90% appearing once. Sequenced: primary lung tumor tissue. The source is a donor over 35 with non-small cell lung cancer. Each CDR3 is given with its conserved first and last residue. The D gene is left open where the match is weak. Size tells how often a clone was seen (once, few, many) or the class of an expanded clone, and some rows leave it out.

NA,TRBJ2-4,TRBV14,NA,CASSPSSGLAKNIQYF,TGTGCCAGCAGCCCCTCATCGGGGTTAGCCAAAAACATTCAGTACTTC
NA,TRBJ1-1,TRBV6-5,NA,CASSSGATNTEAFF,TGTGCCAGCAGTTCAGGGGCCACTAACACTGAAGCTTTCTTT
NA,TRBJ1-6,TRBV2,NA,CASSEGLAESPLHF,TGTGCCAGCAGTGAGGGCCTAGCGGAGTCACCCCTCCACTTT
TRBD1,TRBJ2-1,TRBV19,few,CASSETFGQAYNEQFF,TGTGCCAGTAGTGAGACCTTTGGACAGGCATACAATGAGCAGTTCTTC
TRBD1,TRBJ2-7,TRBV4-3,once,CASSQDAGGPYEQYF,TGCGCCAGCAGCCAAGATGCAGGGGGCCCCTACGAGCAGTACTTC
NA,TRBJ1-6,TRBV6-5,NA,CASGPRDNSNSPLHF,TGTGCCAGCGGACCCCGGGACAATAGTAATTCACCCCTCCACTTT
NA,TRBJ1-6,TRBV2,NA,CASSPSWGSLLHF,TGTGCCAGCAGCCCCTCTTGGGGTTCACTCCTCCACTTT
NA,TRBJ2-3,TRBV7-2,NA,CASSLAWGLDTQYF,TGTGCCAGCAGCTTGGCTTGGGGGTTGGATACGCAGTATTTT
NA,TRBJ1-2,TRBV12-3/TRBV12-4,NA,CANRGGAGYTF,TGTGCCAACCGGGGGGGGGCTGGCTACACCTTC
NA,TRBJ2-3,TRBV5-5,NA,CASSLFDVTQYF,TGTGCCAGCAGCCTGTTTGATGTGACGCAGTATTTT
NA,TRBJ2-3,TRBV7-3,NA,CASSLTGRQATDTQYF,TGTGCCAGCAGCTTAACTGGACGGCAGGCCACAGATACGCAGTATTTT
NA,TRBJ1-5,TRBV6-5,NA,CASSYDGDSNQPQHF,TGTGCCAGCAGTTACGATGGGGATAGCAATCAGCCCCAGCATTTT
TRBD1,TRBJ1-6,TRBV7-3,NA,CASSLRSRGQTSPLHF,TGTGCCAGCAGCTTACGTTCCAGGGGGCAGACTTCACCCCTCCACTTT
NA,TRBJ2-2,TRBV5-1,NA,CASSLESGLPTGELFF,TGCGCCAGCAGCCTGGAGTCTGGCCTTCCCACCGGGGAGCTGTTTTTT
NA,TRBJ1-6,TRBV3-1/TRBV3-2,NA,CASSQEAPDSLHNSPLHF,TGTGCCAGCAGCCAAGAGGCCCCGGACAGCCTTCATAATTCACCCCTCCACTTT
TRBD2,TRBJ2-5,TRBV3-1/TRBV3-2,once,CASSQRMRTSGEETQYF,TGTGCCAGCAGCCAACGGATGCGGACTAGCGGGGAAGAGACCCAGTACTTC
NA,TRBJ2-2,TRBV24-1,NA,CATSGAGPTGELFF,TGTGCCACCAGTGGGGCAGGGCCGACCGGGGAGCTGTTTTTT
NA,TRBJ1-6,TRBV6-2/TRBV6-3,NA,CASSYSSKGVNSPLHF,TGTGCCAGCAGTTACTCGAGCAAGGGGGTAAATTCACCCCTCCACTTT
NA,TRBJ2-5,TRBV6-5,NA,CASSPFFFQETQYF,TGTGCCAGCAGTCCCTTCTTTTTCCAAGAGACCCAGTACTTC
NA,TRBJ2-4,TRBV2,NA,CASSQTNIQYF,TGTGCCAGCAGCCAAACAAACATTCAGTACTTC
TRBD1,TRBJ1-2,TRBV6-5,once,CASRFQGAGGYTF,TGTGCCAGCAGATTCCAGGGGGCAGGTGGCTACACCTTC
NA,TRBJ2-5,TRBV19,NA,CASSPDSQETQYF,TGTGCCAGTAGTCCAGACTCACAAGAGACCCAGTACTTC
NA,TRBJ1-1,TRBV5-5,once,CASSIMDWDGMNTEAFF,TGTGCCAGCAGCATAATGGACTGGGACGGGATGAACACTGAAGCTTTCTTT
NA,TRBJ1-2,TRBV11-3,NA,CANPPGGDYGYTF,TGTGCCAACCCCCCTGGGGGGGACTATGGCTACACCTTC
NA,TRBJ2-4,TRBV3-1/TRBV3-2,NA,CPAAVGIPFAKKNIQYF,TGTCCAGCAGCGGTTGGCATCCCATTTGCAAAAAAAAACATTCAGTACTTC
NA,TRBJ1-5,TRBV28,NA,CASSLGGTQPQHF,TGTGCCAGCAGTTTGGGGGGGACTCAGCCCCAGCATTTT
TRBD2,TRBJ2-3,TRBV7-9,NA,CASSLSGGAPDTQYF,TGTGCCAGCAGCCTTAGCGGGGGGGCTCCAGATACGCAGTATTTT
NA,TRBJ2-3,TRBV9,NA,CASSGGMVTDTQYF,TGTGCCAGCAGCGGGGGGATGGTCACAGATACGCAGTATTTT
NA,TRBJ1-2,TRBV19,NA,CASREGFPYGYTF,TGTGCCAGTAGGGAGGGGTTCCCCTATGGCTACACCTTC
TRBD2,TRBJ2-3,TRBV2,NA,CASRATSGGTDTQYF,TGTGCCAGCAGGGCGACTAGCGGGGGCACAGATACGCAGTATTTT
NA,TRBJ2-3,TRBV10-3,NA,CAISEGGGTDTQYF,TGTGCCATCAGTGAAGGAGGGGGCACAGATACGCAGTATTTT
NA,TRBJ2-2,TRBV6-2/TRBV6-3,NA,CASSRAGAGLTGELFF,TGTGCCAGCAGTCGCGCCGGGGCAGGACTCACCGGGGAGCTGTTTTTT
NA,TRBJ2-3,TRBV15,NA,CATSRESGPSTDTQYF,TGTGCCACCAGCAGGGAGAGCGGGCCAAGCACAGATACGCAGTATTTT
TRBD1,TRBJ2-7,TRBV28,NA,CASSLRDRPSEQYF,TGTGCCAGCAGTCTCCGGGACAGGCCATCCGAGCAGTACTTC
NA,TRBJ2-1,TRBV5-1,NA,CASSSFQGSEQFF,TGCGCCAGCAGCTCCTTTCAGGGTTCTGAGCAGTTCTTC
NA,TRBJ1-4,TRBV6-5,NA,CASSLSATNEKLFF,TGTGCCAGCAGTTTGTCGGCAACTAATGAAAAACTGTTTTTT
NA,TRBJ1-5,TRBV18,NA,CASSPTGNSNQPQHF,TGTGCCAGCTCACCAACAGGGAATAGCAATCAGCCCCAGCATTTT
NA,TRBJ1-2,TRBV18,NA,CASSLSGPGAYGYTF,TGTGCCAGCTCACTTTCAGGGCCGGGTGCCTATGGCTACACCTTC